The rows below give T cell receptor beta chains drawn from one sample of a study of patients and donors after allogeneic stem cell transplantation. TCRdb re-derived calls from the RT-PCR reads in MiXCR, one entry per CDR3 protein. The table has 150,000 to 250,000 distinct CDR3 sequences, 41% seen once; the top ten hold about 33%. Source material: blood, either unsorted or a sorted T cell fraction (not recorded which). The receptors stem from a human donor who was either an allogeneic HSCT recipient or a stem cell or donor lymphocyte infusion donor (not recorded which). It is not recorded whose cells these are; they may come from a transplant donor. The CDR3 runs from the conserved cysteine through the conserved F or W.

V | CDR3
TRBV6-6 | CASSPGTTKQYF
TRBV15 | CATSRVGEKLFF
TRBV27 | CASSLTVRGNEQFF
TRBV11-1 | CASSSTGEGETQYF
TRBV5-6 | CASSLGGSMNTEAFF
TRBV29-1 | CSVERGQNYGYTF
TRBV4-2 | CASKGQGEGQPQHF
TRBV5-1 | CASSLAGEDQPQHF
TRBV12-3/TRBV12-4 | CASSLSPGSAKNIQYF
TRBV9 | CASSGRTGGYTF
TRBV7-8 | CASSYSGGPNRPFF
TRBV5-1 | CASSQDREAPEAFF
TRBV28 | CASRAPGVNQPQHF
TRBV10-3 | CAISEGTGGNYEQYF
TRBV18 | CASSQGEADYYEQYF
TRBV6-6 | CASSYSGTGSTEAFF
TRBV7-9 | CASSLGRRATDTQYF
TRBV20-1 | CSADRATNEKLFF
TRBV4-3 | CASSQGQQNYGYTF
TRBV15 | CATSSLGLFPYNEQFF
TRBV29-1 | CSSEGVSNEQFF
TRBV9 | CASSHPLGLSSQDEAFF
TRBV4-3 | CASSQLQGEQGGYTF
TRBV27 | CASSLTGFHEQYF
TRBV7-9 | CASNGGGTEAFF
TRBV14 | CASRQLQGENTEAFF
TRBV27 | CASSFGSGKRYKQYF
TRBV7-9 | CASSIQGRANTIYF
TRBV6-1 | CASGGVRHLDAFF
TRBV12-3/TRBV12-4 | CASSLGQGPMNTEAFF
TRBV7-2 | CASSFRLSGRVFEETQYF
TRBV7-2 | CASLVREGRNEQFF
TRBV6-2/TRBV6-3 | CASSFNGGQARYYGYTF